This passage covers 19 T cell receptor beta chains from one sample sequenced in a study of T cell responses to AZD1222 COVID-19 vaccine. The data were produced by immunoSEQ multiplex PCR, yet TCRdb's version contains in-frame clones alone and is incomplete. The sample yields more than 85,000 clones, about 90% seen once. Sequenced here: peripheral blood, sampled on day 0 of AZD1222 vaccination. These receptors all stem from an adult in good health.

J is TRBJ2-1 and V is TRBV5-1; TRBD1 matches at 8 bases. CDR3 length equals 15 residues. Germline CDR1 is SGHRS and CDR2 is YFSETQ. V was clipped by 4 bases and J by 5 bases; unmatched bases: 8. DNA of the CDR3: TGCGCCAGCAGCACCCGGGACAGGCAAAACAATGAGCAGTTCTTC. Its translation: CASSTRDRQNNEQFF. Looking up the rest from reference TRBV5-1 and TRBJ2-1 gives the full variable domain: KAGVTQTPRYLIKTRGQQVTLSCSPISGHRSVSWYQQTPGQGLQFLFEYFSETQRNKGNFPGRFSGRQFSNSRSEMNVSTLELGDSALYLCASSTRDRQNNEQFFGPGTRLTVL.

The J gene is TRBJ1-5, the V gene TRBV7-2; TRBD1 matches at 9 bases. The germline gives CDR1 SGHTA, CDR2 FQGNSA. The V segment lost 5 bases and the J segment 6 bases; nucleotides outside the gene matches: 2. The CDR3 is 13 amino acids. The DNA of the CDR3 is TGTGCCAGCAGCCCGACAGGGGGTCAGCCCCAGCATTTT. It yields the protein CASSPTGGQPQHF.

The rearrangement joins TRBV20-1 to TRBJ1-2, with D hard to call. The CDR3 is 11 amino acids. V lost 3 bases, J lost 7 bases, and 9 bases lay in between. From germline, CDR1 is DFQATT and CDR2 SNEGSKA (reference sequence). As DNA, the CDR3 is TGCAGTGCTAGCCGTGCCGGTGGCTACACCTTC. Translating it yields CSASRAGGYTF.

The chain employs TRBV19 and TRBJ1-2; the D is unclear. CDR3 length: 14 residues. V was trimmed by 7 bases and J by 5 bases, leaving 17 bases between them. Germline loops: CDR1 LNHDA, CDR2 SQIVND (reference sequence). Here the CDR3 reads CASTPSQRLYGYTF. In nucleotides, the CDR3 is TGTGCCAGTACCCCTTCACAGCGTCTATATGGCTACACCTTC.

CDR3 amino acids: CASSPGTGGNQPQHF. The CDR3 nucleotides read TGTGCCAGTAGTCCCGGGACAGGGGGCAATCAGCCCCAGCATTTT. V gene TRBV19 combines with J gene TRBJ1-5; 10 positions match TRBD1. This CDR3 has 15 residues. The V gene end was trimmed by 5 bases and the J gene end by 2 bases; junction bases not matched to a gene: 3. Germline CDR1 reads LNHDA; CDR2 reads SQIVND (reference sequence). Full variable domain (rest looked up from reference TRBV19 and TRBJ1-5): DGGITQSPKYLFRKEGQNVTLSCEQNLNHDAMYWYRQDPGQGLRLIYYSQIVNDFQKGDIAEGYSVSREKKESFPLTVTSAQKNPTAFYLCASSPGTGGNQPQHFGDGTRLSIL.

This sequence joins TRBV30 and TRBJ1-2, with a possible D match to TRBD1 (6 bases). CDR3 length equals 12 residues. V lost 3 bases, J lost 6 bases, and 11 bases lay in between. Germline V gene lookup returns CDR1 GTSNPN and CDR2 SVGIG (reference sequence). The CDR3 sequence is CAWRQGVDGYTF. CDR3 sequence (DNA): TGTGCCTGGAGACAGGGCGTAGATGGCTACACCTTC.

This chain joins TRBV18 and TRBJ2-7; 9 bases map to TRBD1. V trimming: 3 bases; J trimming: 2 bases; junction bases outside the gene matches: 5. The CDR3 runs to 15 residues. CDR1 and CDR2 from the germline V gene are KGHSH and LQKENI. The CDR3 loop is CASSPRTGVAYEQYF. The CDR3 nucleotides are TGTGCCAGCTCACCTCGGACAGGGGTGGCCTACGAGCAGTACTTC.

The chain recombines TRBV5-1 with TRBJ2-1; possibly TRBD1 or TRBD2 for D (5 bases each). Per germline, CDR1 SGHRS and CDR2 YFSETQ. Trimming left V 3 bases short and J 0 bases short, with 13 bases between. The CDR3 contains 16 residues. DNA of the CDR3: TGCGCCAGCAGCTGGGGACGCCTGAGCTCCTACAATGAGCAGTTCTTC. Protein sequence: CASSWGRLSSYNEQFF.

The gene calls are TRBV7-2 and TRBJ1-3; D remains ambiguous. Germline CDR1 and CDR2: SGHTA and FQGNSA. This CDR3 contains 15 residues. Trimming left V 0 bases short and J 12 bases short, with 18 bases between. CDR3 region: CASSLAHTAPFDIYF. CDR3 nucleotide sequence: TGTGCCAGCAGCTTAGCGCATACAGCCCCGTTTGACATATATTTT.

In this sample, this clone turned up once. This chain links TRBV4-1 with TRBJ2-7; 8 positions agree with TRBD1. V dropped 3 bases and J dropped 3; count of bases not matched to a gene: 10. Germline CDR1 reads MGHRA; CDR2 reads YSYEKL. The CDR3 loop spans 16 amino acids. As DNA, the CDR3 is TGCGCCAGCAGCCACCCAGGGACAGGCCAGCTCTACGAGCAGTACTTC. Encoded protein: CASSHPGTGQLYEQYF.

The chain links TRBV6-5 to TRBJ1-5; D is uncertain. V was cut by 5 bases and J by 0 bases, with 11 bases left in between. The length of the CDR3 is 15 residues. Germline CDR1 reads MNHEY; CDR2 reads SVGAGI. In DNA, the CDR3 is TGTGCCAGCAGTCTATTCCGGGATAGCAATCAGCCCCAGCATTTT. Translated: CASSLFRDSNQPQHF.

This chain joins TRBV5-1 and TRBJ1-3; no clear D gene. The CDR3 is 14 residues long. V shed 4 bases and J shed 2 bases, with 10 bases lying between them. Germline values: CDR1 SGHRS, CDR2 YFSETQ. The CDR3 region is CASSTLGTGNTIYF. The CDR3 region has the DNA TGCGCCAGCAGCACCCTGGGGACTGGAAACACCATATATTTT. The full variable domain, with the rest looked up from reference TRBV5-1 and TRBJ1-3, is KAGVTQTPRYLIKTRGQQVTLSCSPISGHRSVSWYQQTPGQGLQFLFEYFSETQRNKGNFPGRFSGRQFSNSRSEMNVSTLELGDSALYLCASSTLGTGNTIYFGEGSWLTVV.

The V gene is TRBV28, the J gene TRBJ1-2; 7 positions match TRBD1. Trimming took 5 bases from V and 5 from J; bases not matched to a gene: 11. Per the germline V gene, CDR1 is MDHEN and CDR2 is SYDVKM. This CDR3 has 15 residues. For the CDR3, the DNA is TGTGCCAGCAGTCTTGGGACAGACATTTTTTATGGCTACACCTTC. Amino acids: CASSLGTDIFYGYTF.

This chain uses TRBV10-3 with TRBJ1-1; 8 nucleotides align to TRBD1. The ends lost 10 bases at V and 4 bases at J; junction bases unmatched: 8. This CDR3 has 13 amino acids. From germline, CDR1 is ENHRY and CDR2 SYGVKD. The CDR3 loop reads CATRDRLGTEAFF. CDR3 nucleotide sequence: TGTGCCACGAGGGACAGGTTGGGCACTGAAGCTTTCTTT.

The V and J genes are TRBV2 and TRBJ2-2, with 13 bases lining up with TRBD2. V shed 6 bases and J 5 bases; nucleotides not matched to a gene: 3. Germline V lookup: CDR1 SNHLY, CDR2 FYNNEI. CDR3 length: 15 amino acids. CDR3 sequence: CASSPGLAGTGELFF. The CDR3 DNA is TGTGCCAGCAGCCCGGGACTAGCGGGAACCGGGGAGCTGTTTTTT. The variable domain in full, with the rest retrieved from reference TRBV2 and TRBJ2-2, is EPEVTQTPSHQVTQMGQEVILRCVPISNHLYFYWYRQILGQKVEFLVSFYNNEISEKSEIFDDQFSVERPDGSNFTLKIRSTKLEDSAMYFCASSPGLAGTGELFFGEGSRLTVL.

This sequence joins TRBV30 and TRBJ1-5, with D maybe TRBD1 (6 bases). Looked up from germline, CDR1 is GTSNPN and CDR2 is SVGIG (reference sequence). The V end was cut by 3 bases, the J end by 6 bases, with 15 bases between. This CDR3 spans 14 amino acids. CDR3 coding DNA: TGTGCCTGGAGCCCGCAGGGGATAAGTCAGCCCCAGCATTTT. This encodes CAWSPQGISQPQHF. Complete variable domain (other parts from reference TRBV30 and TRBJ1-5): SQTIHQWPATLVQPVGSPLSLECTVEGTSNPNLYWYRQAAGRGLQLLFYSVGIGQISSEVPQNLSASRPQDRQFILSSKKLLLSDSGFYLCAWSPQGISQPQHFGDGTRLSIL.

The rearrangement joins TRBV6-2 or TRBV6-3 to TRBJ2-3; no reliable D call. The CDR3 is made up of 16 amino acids. Germline V lookup: CDR1 MNHEY, CDR2 SVGEGT. Trimming cost V 2 bases and J 4 bases, with 16 bases left between them. CDR3 residues: CASSYQRPRSADTQYF. In DNA, the CDR3 is TGTGCCAGCAGTTACCAGCGTCCCCGTTCGGCAGATACGCAGTATTTT.

The chain carries TRBV7-8 and TRBJ2-5; the D gene is possibly TRBD2 (6 bases). Germline loops: CDR1 SGHVS, CDR2 FQNEAQ. This CDR3 spans 14 amino acids. The V end lost 4 bases, the J end lost 5 bases, and 14 bases lay between the germline ends. The CDR3 DNA sequence: TGTGCCAGCAGCTCGGGTCTAGCGCCGGAGACCCAGTACTTC. Protein sequence: CASSSGLAPETQYF.

The chain links TRBV5-6 to TRBJ2-1; D not resolved. The germline V gene encodes CDR1 SGHDT and CDR2 YYEEEE. V was trimmed by 5 bases and J by 6 bases, leaving 9 bases between them. The CDR3 is 12 amino acids. DNA of the CDR3: TGTGCCAGCAGATACCGGGTCAATGAGCAGTTCTTC. It translates to CASRYRVNEQFF.